One TCR beta chain is described in this entry. Produced via immunoSEQ multiplex PCR; TCRdb's table is partial and in-frame only. The data hold over 65,000 clones, with around 85% observed a single time. The CDR3 runs 13 residues. Germline CDR1 is SGHRS and CDR2 is YFSETQ. Unmatched junction bases numbered 10, after V lost 2 bases and J lost 14 bases. This sample was included in a study of OX40 agonist ivuxolimab in advanced cancers. The J gene is TRBJ2-1, the V gene TRBV5-1, with TRBD2 matching 7 bases. The TCR comes from an adult with an advanced solid tumor such as melanoma, head and neck, liver or kidney cancer. Sequencing was performed on CD4+ or CD8+ T cells sorted from blood, taken in a trial of the OX40 agonist ivuxolimab. Here the CDR3 reads CASSFTVGGGKFF. The CDR3 nucleotides read TGCGCCAGCAGCTTTACCGTTGGCGGGGGAAAGTTCTTC.